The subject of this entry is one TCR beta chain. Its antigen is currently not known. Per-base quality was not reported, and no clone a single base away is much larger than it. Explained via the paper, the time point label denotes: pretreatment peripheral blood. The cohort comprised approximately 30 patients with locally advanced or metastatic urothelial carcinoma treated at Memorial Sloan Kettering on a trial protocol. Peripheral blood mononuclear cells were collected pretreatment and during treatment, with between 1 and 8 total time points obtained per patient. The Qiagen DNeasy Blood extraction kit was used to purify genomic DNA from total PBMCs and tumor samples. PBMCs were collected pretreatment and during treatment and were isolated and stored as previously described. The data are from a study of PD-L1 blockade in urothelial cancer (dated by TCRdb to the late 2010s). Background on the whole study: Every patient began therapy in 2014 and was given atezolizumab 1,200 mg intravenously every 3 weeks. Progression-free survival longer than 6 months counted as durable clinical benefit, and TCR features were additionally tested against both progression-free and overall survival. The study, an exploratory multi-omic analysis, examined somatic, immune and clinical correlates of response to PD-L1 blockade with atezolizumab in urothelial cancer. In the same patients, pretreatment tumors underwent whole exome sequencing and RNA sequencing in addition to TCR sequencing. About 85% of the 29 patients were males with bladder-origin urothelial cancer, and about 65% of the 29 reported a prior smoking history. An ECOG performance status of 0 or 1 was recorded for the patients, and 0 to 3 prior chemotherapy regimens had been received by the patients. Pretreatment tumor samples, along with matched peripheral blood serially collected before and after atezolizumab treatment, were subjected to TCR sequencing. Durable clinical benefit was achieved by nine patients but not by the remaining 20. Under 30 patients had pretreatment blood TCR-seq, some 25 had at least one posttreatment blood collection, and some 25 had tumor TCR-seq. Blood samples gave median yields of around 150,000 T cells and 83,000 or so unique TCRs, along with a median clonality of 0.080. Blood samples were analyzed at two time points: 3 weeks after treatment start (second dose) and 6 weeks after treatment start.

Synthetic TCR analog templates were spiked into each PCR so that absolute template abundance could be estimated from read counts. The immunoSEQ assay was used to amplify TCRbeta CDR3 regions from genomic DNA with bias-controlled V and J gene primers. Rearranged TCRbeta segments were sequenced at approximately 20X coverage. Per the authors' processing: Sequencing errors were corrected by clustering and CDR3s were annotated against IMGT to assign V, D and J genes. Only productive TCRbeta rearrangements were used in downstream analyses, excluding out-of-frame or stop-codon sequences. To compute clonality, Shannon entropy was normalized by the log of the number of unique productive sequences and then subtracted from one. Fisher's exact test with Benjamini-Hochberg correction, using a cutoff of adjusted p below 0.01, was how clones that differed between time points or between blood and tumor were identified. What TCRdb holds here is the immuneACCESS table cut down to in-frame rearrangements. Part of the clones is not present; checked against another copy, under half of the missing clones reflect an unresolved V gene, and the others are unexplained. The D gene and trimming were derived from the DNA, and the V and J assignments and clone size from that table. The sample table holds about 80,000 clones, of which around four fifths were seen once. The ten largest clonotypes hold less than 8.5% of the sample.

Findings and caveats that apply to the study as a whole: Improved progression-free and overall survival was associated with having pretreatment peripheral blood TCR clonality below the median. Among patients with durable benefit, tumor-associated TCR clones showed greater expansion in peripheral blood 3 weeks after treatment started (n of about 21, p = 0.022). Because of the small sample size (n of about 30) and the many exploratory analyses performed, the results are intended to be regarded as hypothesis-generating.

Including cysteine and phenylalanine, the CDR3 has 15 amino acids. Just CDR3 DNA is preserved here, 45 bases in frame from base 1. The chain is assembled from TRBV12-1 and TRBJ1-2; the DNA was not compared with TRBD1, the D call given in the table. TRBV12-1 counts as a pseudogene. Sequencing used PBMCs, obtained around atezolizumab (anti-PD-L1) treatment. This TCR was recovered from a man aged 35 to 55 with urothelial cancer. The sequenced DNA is TGTGCCAGCAGCCACCACAGGGAGCACGGGAATGGCTACACCTTC. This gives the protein CASSHHREHGNGYTF.